This T cell receptor beta chain originates from a study of blood T cell repertoires in COVID-19. Study-level background: Italy, Spain and the United States were the sources of the convalescent and acute COVID-19 samples. T cells, B-cell-depleted T cells, or PBMCs supplied cDNA or gDNA.

The protocol was immunoSEQ multiplex PCR, while the TCRdb copy is restricted to in-frame clones and leaves out a portion. The sample holds more than 120,000 clones; approximately 87% are singletons and the top ten take around 40%. The V gene's germline CDR1 is SQVTM and CDR2 ANQGSEA. Between the trimmed V and J ends, which lost 1 base and 4 bases, there was a span of 13 bases. The CDR3 runs 15 residues. The TCR comes from a man between 50 and 59 years old who had recovered from COVID-19. The chain employs TRBV29-1 and TRBJ2-2; perhaps TRBD2 as D (6 bases). The specimen sequenced was peripheral blood. The CDR3: CSVEGGTGRTGELFF. The CDR3 nucleotides read TGCAGCGTTGAAGGCGGGACGGGGCGCACCGGGGAGCTGTTTTTT.